The clone carrying this T cell receptor (beta chain) was observed a handful of times. Its matching antigen is unknown. This sample stems from a study of naive and memory T cell subsets. The study, taken as a whole, reports: In naive cells, over 85% of TCR sequences were seen only once. Each distinct alpha or beta sequence counts as one clonotype.

CDR3 length: 14 amino acids. V was clipped by 0 bases and J by 9 bases; unmatched bases: 6. Germline CDR1 and CDR2: SGDLS and YYNGEE. Two oligonucleotides, mixed equimolar, formed the beta constant-region primer covering TRBC1 and TRBC2. The ligated cDNA underwent four PCR rounds using SP2 and nested alpha and beta constant-region primers. The cDNA 3' end received a ligated single-stranded oligonucleotide carrying the SP2 primer and a 12-nucleotide UMI. TCRdb used MiXCR to reprocess the UMI-ligation and nested PCR reads, holding one entry per CDR3 protein. Of 95,000 to 150,000 distinct CDR3 sequences in the sample, 36% were seen once.

This chain joins TRBV9 and TRBJ2-1, with TRBD2 matching 7 bases. The specimen was central memory CD4+ T cells from blood. The TCR was taken from a human donor in good health. CDR3 residues: CASSVETSWAEQFF. In DNA form, the CDR3 reads TGTGCCAGCAGCGTAGAGACTAGCTGGGCTGAGCAGTTCTTC.